This TCR beta chain appears in the sequencing data of a study of T cells in Graves' hyperthyroidism and ophthalmopathy. The investigators amplified TCR beta CDR3 regions from RNA transcripts. The TCR CDR3 first-round RT-PCR relied on the HTBI primer set. MiXCR was run by TCRdb on the multiplex PCR reads, yielding one entry per CDR3 protein. The data contain some 510,000 distinct CDR3 sequences, under 60% of them singletons. Study-wide results and caveats: Most thyroid clonotypes with frequency above 0.001 were detected in blood. Model predictions of ophthalmopathy came a median roughly 6.4 months before onset.

This clonotype showed up many times. Its target is not known. Any patient presenting with uncontrolled infection, other autoimmune disease, pregnancy or lactation was left out. Orbital computed tomography, thyroid ultrasound, serum thyroxine and TRAb, and clinical symptoms together informed the diagnoses. The V and J ends lost 6 bases and 6 bases respectively, with 9 bases between them. There are 11 residues in the CDR3. This clonotype was obtained from a woman younger than 30 with Graves' hyperthyroidism. The chain is built from TRBV12-3 or TRBV12-4 and TRBJ2-7; D gene ambiguous. The sequenced sample consisted of peripheral blood or thyroid tissue (not recorded which). CDR3 bases: TGTGCCAGCAGCCGAGCTAGCGAGCAGTACTTC. Translating gives CASSRASEQYF.